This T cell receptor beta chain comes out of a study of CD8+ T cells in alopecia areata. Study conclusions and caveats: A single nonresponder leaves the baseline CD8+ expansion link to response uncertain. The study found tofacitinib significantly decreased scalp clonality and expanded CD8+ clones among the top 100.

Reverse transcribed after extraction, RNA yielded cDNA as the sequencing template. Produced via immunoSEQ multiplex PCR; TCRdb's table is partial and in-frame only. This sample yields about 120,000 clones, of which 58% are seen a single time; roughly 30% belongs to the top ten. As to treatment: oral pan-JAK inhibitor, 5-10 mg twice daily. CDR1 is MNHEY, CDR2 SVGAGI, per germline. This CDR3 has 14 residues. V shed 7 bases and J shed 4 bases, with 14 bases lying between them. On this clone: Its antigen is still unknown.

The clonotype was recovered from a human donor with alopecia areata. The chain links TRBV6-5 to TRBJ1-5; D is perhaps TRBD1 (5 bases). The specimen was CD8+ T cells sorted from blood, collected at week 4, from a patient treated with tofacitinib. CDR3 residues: CASKAGLENQPQHF. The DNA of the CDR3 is TGTGCCAGCAAAGCGGGGCTTGAGAATCAGCCCCAGCATTTT.